This TCR beta chain was identified in a study of T cells after yellow fever vaccination. The study, taken as a whole, reports: A large majority of primary-vaccination clones showed up again after the booster (96% CD4, roughly 88% CD8). Clonotypes appearing in both CD4 and CD8 compartments existed, and their share was small. A faster peak, day 5 versus 15, was reached by the weaker secondary response.

In this sample, this clonotype turned up many times. The target antigen is unknown. This CDR3 has 13 residues. The germline V and J ends were trimmed by 6 bases and 4 bases, with 13 bases remaining between them. Germline CDR1 reads DFQATT; CDR2 reads SNEGSKA (reference sequence). Production of TCR cDNA was by 5'RACE template switching, which also added a universal primer site and UMIs. TCRdb redid the calling of the 5' RACE reads with MiXCR, one entry per CDR3 protein. The sample gives about 400,000 distinct CDR3 sequences, 6% to 8% of which show up once; about 15% is in the top ten. The receptor's source is a man between 25 and 39 years old who received the YFV17D yellow fever vaccine. The chain recombines TRBV20-1 with TRBJ1-5; D might be TRBD1 (6 bases). Sequences were derived from PBMCs, sampled 5 days after the yellow fever booster vaccination. CDR3 bases: TGCAGTGCCCAGGCAGGGGCGAATCAGCCCCAGCATTTT. The encoded protein is CSAQAGANQPQHF.